This T cell receptor beta chain was identified during a study of blood T cell repertoires in COVID-19. Study context: Nucleic acid was either cDNA or gDNA, and it came from T cells, B-cell-depleted T cells, or PBMCs.

As processed by the authors: Scientists estimated how many nucleated cells there were by amplifying reference gene primers. The protocol was immunoSEQ multiplex PCR, while the TCRdb copy is restricted to in-frame clones and leaves out a portion. D and trimming were read from the DNA, whereas the V and J calls and clone size are those reported in that table. The repertoire holds 70,000 or so clones, roughly 89% seen once, with about 0.56% in the top ten. Trimming removed 5 bases from V and 12 bases from J; junction bases left unmatched: 2. Germline values: CDR1 MNHNY, CDR2 SVGAGI (reference sequence). This CDR3 has 12 residues.

Material: peripheral blood. The sequence came from a man in his sixties with acute or convalescent COVID-19. This chain connects TRBV6-6 to TRBJ1-6; 9 nucleotides align to TRBD1. The CDR3 coding sequence is TGTGCCAGCAGTAACAGGGGGCGACCCCTCCACTTT. Translating gives CASSNRGRPLHF.